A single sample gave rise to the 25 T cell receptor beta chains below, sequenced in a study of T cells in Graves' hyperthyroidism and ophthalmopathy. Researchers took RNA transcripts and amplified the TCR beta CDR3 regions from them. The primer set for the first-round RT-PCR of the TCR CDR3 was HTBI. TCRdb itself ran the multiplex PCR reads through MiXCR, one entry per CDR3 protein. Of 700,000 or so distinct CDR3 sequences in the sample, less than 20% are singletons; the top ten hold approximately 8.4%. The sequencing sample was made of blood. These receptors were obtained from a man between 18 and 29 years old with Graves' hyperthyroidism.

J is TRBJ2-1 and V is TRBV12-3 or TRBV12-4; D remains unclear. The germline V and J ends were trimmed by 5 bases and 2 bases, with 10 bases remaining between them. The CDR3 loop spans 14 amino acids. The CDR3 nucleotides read TGTGCCAGCAGTCACCCGGACCCCTACAATGAGCAGTTCTTC. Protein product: CASSHPDPYNEQFF.

The CDR3 protein is CSAARRPKLIGGRSDDTQYF. The CDR3 DNA reads TGCAGTGCTGCCCGCAGACCTAAATTAATTGGAGGGAGATCGGATGATACGCAGTATTTT. The V call is TRBV20-1, the J call TRBJ2-3; TRBD2 might be the D (6 bases). The CDR3 consists of 20 residues. With 5 bases removed from V and 6 bases from J, the gap between germline ends came to 36 bases. In germline, CDR1 is DFQATT, CDR2 SNEGSKA (reference sequence).

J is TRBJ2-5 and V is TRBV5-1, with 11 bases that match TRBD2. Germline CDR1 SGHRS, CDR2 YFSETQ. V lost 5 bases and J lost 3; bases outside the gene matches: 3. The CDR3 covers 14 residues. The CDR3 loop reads CASRLAGVEETQYF. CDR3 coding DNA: TGCGCCAGCAGACTAGCGGGAGTGGAAGAGACCCAGTACTTC. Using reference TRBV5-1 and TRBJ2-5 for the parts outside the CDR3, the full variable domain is KAGVTQTPRYLIKTRGQQVTLSCSPISGHRSVSWYQQTPGQGLQFLFEYFSETQRNKGNFPGRFSGRQFSNSRSEMNVSTLELGDSALYLCASRLAGVEETQYFGPGTRLLVL.

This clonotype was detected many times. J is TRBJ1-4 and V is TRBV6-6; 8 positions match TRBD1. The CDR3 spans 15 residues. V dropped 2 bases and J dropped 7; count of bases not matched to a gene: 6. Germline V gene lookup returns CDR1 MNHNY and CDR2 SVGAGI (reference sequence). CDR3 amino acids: CASSYNPRGREKLFF. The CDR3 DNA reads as TGTGCCAGCAGTTACAATCCCAGGGGGCGTGAAAAACTGTTTTTT.

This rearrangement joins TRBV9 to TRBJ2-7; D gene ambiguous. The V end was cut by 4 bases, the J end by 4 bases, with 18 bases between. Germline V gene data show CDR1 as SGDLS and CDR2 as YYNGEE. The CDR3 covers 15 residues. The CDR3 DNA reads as TGTGCCAGCAGCCCTAAATCGAGGCAGAGTTACGAGCAGTACTTC. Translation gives CASSPKSRQSYEQYF.

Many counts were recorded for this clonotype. The CDR3 loop reads CASSRLAGGPGETQYF. As DNA, the CDR3 is TGTGCCAGCAGCCGCCTTGCCGGGGGGCCTGGAGAGACCCAGTACTTC. The chain joins TRBV11-2 to TRBJ2-5; D might be TRBD2 (7 bases). This CDR3 is built from 16 residues. V gave up 5 bases and J gave up 4 bases, with 20 bases separating them. Germline loops: CDR1 SGHAT, CDR2 FQNNGV.

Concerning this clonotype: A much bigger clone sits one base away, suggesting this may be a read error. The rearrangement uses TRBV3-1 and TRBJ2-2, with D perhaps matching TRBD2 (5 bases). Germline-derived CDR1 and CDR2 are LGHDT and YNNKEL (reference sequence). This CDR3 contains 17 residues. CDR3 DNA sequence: TGTGCCAGCAGCCCCCGGCGGAAAACGGTTGTCTACGGGGAGCTGTATTTT. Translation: CASSPRRKTVVYGELYF.

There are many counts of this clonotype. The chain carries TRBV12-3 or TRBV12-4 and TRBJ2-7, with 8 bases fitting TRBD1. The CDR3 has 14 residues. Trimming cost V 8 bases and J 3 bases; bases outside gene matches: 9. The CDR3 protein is CASSSGTGSYEQYF. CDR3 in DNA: TGTGCCAGCTCATCGGGGACAGGTAGCTACGAGCAGTACTTC.

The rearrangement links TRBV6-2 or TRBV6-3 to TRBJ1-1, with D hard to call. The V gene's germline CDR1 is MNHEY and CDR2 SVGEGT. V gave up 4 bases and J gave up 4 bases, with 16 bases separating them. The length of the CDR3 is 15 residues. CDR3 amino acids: CASSFSEMIGTEAFF. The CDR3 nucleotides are TGTGCCAGCAGTTTTTCGGAGATGATCGGCACTGAAGCTTTCTTT.

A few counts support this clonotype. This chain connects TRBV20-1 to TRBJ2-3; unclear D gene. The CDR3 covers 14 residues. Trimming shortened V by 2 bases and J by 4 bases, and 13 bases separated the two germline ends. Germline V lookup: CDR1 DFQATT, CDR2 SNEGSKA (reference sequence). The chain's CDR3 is CSARRARGADTQYF. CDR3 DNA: TGCAGTGCTAGAAGGGCTAGAGGTGCAGATACGCAGTATTTT.

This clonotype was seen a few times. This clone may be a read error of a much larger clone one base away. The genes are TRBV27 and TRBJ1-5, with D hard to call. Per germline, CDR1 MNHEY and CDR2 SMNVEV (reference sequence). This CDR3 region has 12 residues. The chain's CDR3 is CASSYYNQPRHF. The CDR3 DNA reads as TGTGCCAGCAGCTATTACAATCAGCCCCGGCATTTT.

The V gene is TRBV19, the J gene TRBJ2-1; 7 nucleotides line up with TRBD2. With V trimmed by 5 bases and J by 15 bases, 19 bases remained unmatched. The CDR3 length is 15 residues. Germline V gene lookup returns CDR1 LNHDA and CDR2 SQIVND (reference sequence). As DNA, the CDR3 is TGTGCCAGTAGTCCACGGGGGGTCTTATCCCATGGGGTGTTCTTC. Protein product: CASSPRGVLSHGVFF.

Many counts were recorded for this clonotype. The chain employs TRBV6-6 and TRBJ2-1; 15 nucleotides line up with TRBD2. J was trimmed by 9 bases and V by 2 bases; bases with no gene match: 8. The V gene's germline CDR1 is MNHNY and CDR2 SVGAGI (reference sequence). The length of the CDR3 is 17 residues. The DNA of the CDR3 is TGTGCCAGCAGTTACCCGGGACTAGCGGGAGGTACGGTTGAGCAGTTCTTC. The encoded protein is CASSYPGLAGGTVEQFF.

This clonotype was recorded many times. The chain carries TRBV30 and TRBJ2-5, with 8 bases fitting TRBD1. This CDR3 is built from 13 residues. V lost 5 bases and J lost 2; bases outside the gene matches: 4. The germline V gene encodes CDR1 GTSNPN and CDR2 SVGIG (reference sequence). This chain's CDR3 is CAWDRGKQETQYF. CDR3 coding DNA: TGTGCCTGGGACAGGGGAAAACAAGAGACCCAGTACTTC.

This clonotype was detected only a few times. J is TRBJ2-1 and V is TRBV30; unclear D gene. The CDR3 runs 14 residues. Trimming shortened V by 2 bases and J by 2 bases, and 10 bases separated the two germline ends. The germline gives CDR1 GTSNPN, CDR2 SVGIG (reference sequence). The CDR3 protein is CAWSIRTAYNEQFF. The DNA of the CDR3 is TGTGCCTGGAGTATCAGGACGGCCTACAATGAGCAGTTCTTC.

CDR3 sequence reads: CASSLDSAGEQYF. Written as DNA, the CDR3 is TGTGCCAGCAGTTTAGACTCCGCGGGGGAGCAGTACTTC. The chain employs TRBV6-1 and TRBJ2-7; D is possibly TRBD2 (6 bases). The CDR3 length is 13 residues. Germline V CDR1 and CDR2: MNHNS, SASEGT. Trimming cost V 5 bases and J 7 bases, with 15 bases left between them.

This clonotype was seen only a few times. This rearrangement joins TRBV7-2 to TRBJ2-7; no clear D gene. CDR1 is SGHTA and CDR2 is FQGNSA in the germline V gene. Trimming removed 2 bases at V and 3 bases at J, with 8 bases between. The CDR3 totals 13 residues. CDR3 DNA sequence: TGTGCCAGCAGCTTACCCTCCGACTACGAGCAGTACTTC. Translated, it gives CASSLPSDYEQYF. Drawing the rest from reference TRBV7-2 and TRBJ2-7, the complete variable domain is GAGVSQSPSNKVTEKGKDVELRCDPISGHTALYWYRQSLGQGLEFLIYFQGNSAPDKSGLPSDRFSAERTGGSVSTLTIQRTQQEDSAVYLCASSLPSDYEQYFGPGTRLTVT.

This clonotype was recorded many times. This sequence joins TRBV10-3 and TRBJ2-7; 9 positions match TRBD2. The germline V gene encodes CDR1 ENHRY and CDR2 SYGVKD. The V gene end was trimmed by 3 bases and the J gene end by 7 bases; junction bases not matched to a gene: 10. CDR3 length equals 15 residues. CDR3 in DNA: TGTGCCATCAGTGAAGCCCAGGGACTAGCTGAGGAGCAGTACTTC. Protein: CAISEAQGLAEEQYF.

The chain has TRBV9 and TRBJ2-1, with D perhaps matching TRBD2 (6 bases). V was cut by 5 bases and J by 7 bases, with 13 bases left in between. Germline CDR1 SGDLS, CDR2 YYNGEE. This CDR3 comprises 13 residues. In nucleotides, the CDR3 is TGTGCCAGCAGGAGACTAGGATCTAATGAGCAGTTCTTC. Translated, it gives CASRRLGSNEQFF.

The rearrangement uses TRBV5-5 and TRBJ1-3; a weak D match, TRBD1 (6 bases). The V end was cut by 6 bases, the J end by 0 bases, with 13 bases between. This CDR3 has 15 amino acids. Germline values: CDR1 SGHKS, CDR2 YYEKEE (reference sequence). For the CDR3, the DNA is TGTGCCAGCACCACCCTGGACAGCTCTGGAAACACCATATATTTT. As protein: CASTTLDSSGNTIYF.

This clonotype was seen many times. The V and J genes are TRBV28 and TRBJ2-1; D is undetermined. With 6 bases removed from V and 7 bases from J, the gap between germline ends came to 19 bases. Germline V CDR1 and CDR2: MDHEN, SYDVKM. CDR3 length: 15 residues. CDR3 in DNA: TGTGCCAGCAGCCTTGTGGGGTCGGTTGGGAATGAGCAGTTCTTC. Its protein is CASSLVGSVGNEQFF.

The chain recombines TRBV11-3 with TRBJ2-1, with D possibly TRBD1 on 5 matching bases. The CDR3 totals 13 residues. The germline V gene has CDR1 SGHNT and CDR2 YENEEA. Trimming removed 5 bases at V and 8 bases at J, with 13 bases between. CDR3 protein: CASSQLLGDEQFF. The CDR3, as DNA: TGTGCCAGCAGCCAACTTCTAGGGGATGAGCAGTTCTTC.

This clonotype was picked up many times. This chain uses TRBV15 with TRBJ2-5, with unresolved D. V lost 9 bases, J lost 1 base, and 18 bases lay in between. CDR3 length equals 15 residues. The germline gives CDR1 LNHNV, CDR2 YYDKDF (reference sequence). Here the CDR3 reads CATSYLASGQETQYF. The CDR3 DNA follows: TGTGCCACTTCATATCTGGCATCAGGCCAAGAGACCCAGTACTTC.

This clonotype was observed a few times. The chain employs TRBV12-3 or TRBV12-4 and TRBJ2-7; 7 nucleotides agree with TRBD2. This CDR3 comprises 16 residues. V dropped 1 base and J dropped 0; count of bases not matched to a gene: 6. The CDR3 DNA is TGTGCCAGCAGTTTAGAACTAGCGCCGAGCTCCTACGAGCAGTACTTC. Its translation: CASSLELAPSSYEQYF.

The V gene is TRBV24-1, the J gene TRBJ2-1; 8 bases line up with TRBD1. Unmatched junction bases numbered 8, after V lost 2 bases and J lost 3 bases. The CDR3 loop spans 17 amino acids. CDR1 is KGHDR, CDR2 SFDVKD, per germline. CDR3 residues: CATSDSPGQGNYNEQFF. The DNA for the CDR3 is TGTGCCACCAGTGATTCGCCAGGACAGGGTAACTACAATGAGCAGTTCTTC.